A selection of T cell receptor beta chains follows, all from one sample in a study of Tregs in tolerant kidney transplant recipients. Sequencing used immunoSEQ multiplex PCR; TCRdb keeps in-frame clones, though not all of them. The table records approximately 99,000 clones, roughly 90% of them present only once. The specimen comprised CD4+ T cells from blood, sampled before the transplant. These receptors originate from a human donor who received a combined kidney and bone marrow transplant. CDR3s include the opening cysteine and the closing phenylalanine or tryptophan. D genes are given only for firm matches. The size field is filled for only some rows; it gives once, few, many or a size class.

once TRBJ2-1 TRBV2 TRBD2 CASSPIEGLASGNEQFF TGTGCCAGCAGCCCCATCGAGGGACTAGCGTCTGGGAATGAGCAGTTCTTC
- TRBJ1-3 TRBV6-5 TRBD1 CASSYSGQANTIYF TGTGCCAGCAGTTACTCTGGACAGGCGAACACCATATATTTT
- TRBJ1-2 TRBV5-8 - CASSLGFGVTNYGYTF TGTGCCAGCAGCTTGGGGTTCGGAGTGACTAACTATGGCTACACCTTC
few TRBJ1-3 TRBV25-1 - CASSDKNTIYF TGTGCCAGCAGTGATAAAAACACCATATATTTT
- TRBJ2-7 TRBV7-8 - CASSPLGVYEQYF TGTGCCAGCAGCCCCCTCGGGGTTTACGAGCAGTACTTC
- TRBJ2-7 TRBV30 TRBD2 CAWRTSGRVNSYEQYF TGTGCCTGGAGGACTAGCGGGAGGGTGAACTCCTACGAGCAGTACTTC
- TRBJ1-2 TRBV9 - CASSVVSGDGGYTF TGTGCCAGCAGCGTAGTCTCAGGGGATGGTGGCTACACCTTC
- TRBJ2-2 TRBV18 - CASSPGSGDTGELFF TGTGCCAGCTCACCGGGGAGTGGGGACACCGGGGAGCTGTTTTTT
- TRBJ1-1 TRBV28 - CASSFSNSQKSFF TGTGCCAGCAGTTTCTCGAACAGCCAAAAATCTTTCTTT
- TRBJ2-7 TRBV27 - CASSVAVGPYEQYF TGTGCCAGCAGTGTAGCGGTGGGGCCCTACGAGCAGTACTTC
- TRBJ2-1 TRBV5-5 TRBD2 CASSAMGLAGGDEQFF TGTGCCAGCAGCGCGATGGGACTAGCGGGAGGCGATGAGCAGTTCTTC
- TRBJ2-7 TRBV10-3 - CAIARTDEQYF TGTGCCATCGCCCGGACAGACGAGCAGTACTTC
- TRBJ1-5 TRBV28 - CASTAGGIGQPQHF TGTGCCAGCACCGCTGGGGGCATAGGGCAGCCCCAGCATTTT
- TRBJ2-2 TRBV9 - CASGGGKNTGELFF TGTGCCAGCGGAGGCGGGAAGAACACCGGGGAGCTGTTTTTT
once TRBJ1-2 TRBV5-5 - CASSLGPNSGQSHPNGYTF TGTGCCAGCAGCTTGGGCCCCAACTCCGGACAGAGTCACCCGAATGGCTACACCTTC
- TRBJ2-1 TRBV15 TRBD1 CATSSSRDRVHNEQFF TGTGCCACCAGCAGCAGTCGGGACAGGGTTCACAATGAGCAGTTCTTC
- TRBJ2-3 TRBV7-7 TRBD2 CASSLGTGLATDTQYF TGTGCCAGCAGCTTAGGGACGGGACTAGCGACAGATACGCAGTATTTT
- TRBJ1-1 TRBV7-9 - CASSSLGGNTEAFF TGTGCCAGCAGCTCCCTTGGCGGGAACACTGAAGCTTTCTTT
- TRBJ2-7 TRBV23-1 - CASYSGVQGPNLYEQYF TGCGCCAGCTACTCAGGGGTCCAGGGGCCCAATCTATACGAGCAGTACTTC
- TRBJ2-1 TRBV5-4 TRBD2 CASSPRGASGGGEQFF TGTGCCAGCAGCCCCCGCGGGGCTAGCGGTGGGGGTGAGCAGTTCTTC
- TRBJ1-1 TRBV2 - CASRNLGDTEAFF TGTGCCAGCAGGAACCTAGGCGACACTGAAGCTTTCTTT
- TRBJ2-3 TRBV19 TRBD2 CASSAGLAVVTDTQYF TGTGCCAGTAGTGCGGGACTAGCGGTAGTTACAGATACGCAGTATTTT
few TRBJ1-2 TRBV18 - CASSPQGGSNYGYTF TGTGCCAGCTCACCCCAGGGTGGCAGTAACTATGGCTACACCTTC